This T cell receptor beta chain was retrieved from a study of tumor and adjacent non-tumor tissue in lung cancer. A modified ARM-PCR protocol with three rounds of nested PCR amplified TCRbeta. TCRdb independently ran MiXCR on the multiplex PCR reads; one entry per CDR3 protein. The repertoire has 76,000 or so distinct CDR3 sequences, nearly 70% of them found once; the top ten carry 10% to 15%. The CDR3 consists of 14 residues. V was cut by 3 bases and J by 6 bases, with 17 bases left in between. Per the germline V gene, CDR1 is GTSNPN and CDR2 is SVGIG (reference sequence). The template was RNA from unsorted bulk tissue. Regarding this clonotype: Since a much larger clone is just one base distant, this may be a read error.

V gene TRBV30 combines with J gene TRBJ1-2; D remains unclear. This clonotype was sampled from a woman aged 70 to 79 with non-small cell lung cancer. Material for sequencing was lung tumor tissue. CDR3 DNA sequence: TGTGCCTGGAGGTCACATCACAAGTTTCATGGCTACACCTTC. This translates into CAWRSHHKFHGYTF.